The T cell receptor beta chain described here comes from a study of cytomegalovirus exposure and HLA in healthy donors. About the research overall: Genotyping showed roughly 83% of some 400 donors falling in the Caucasian-associated ancestry cluster.

Germline CDR1 is SGHTS and CDR2 is YDEGEE. V lost 2 bases, J lost 4 bases, and 5 bases stayed unmatched. This CDR3 contains 15 residues. PCR used 60 Vbeta primers and 13 Jbeta primers. Here immunoSEQ multiplex PCR was the method, and the copy in TCRdb shows in-frame clones only, minus some. The sample includes under 200,000 clones, 60% to 85% of them seen just once. The chain joins TRBV5-8 to TRBJ1-5, with 8 bases identical to TRBD1. The TCR sequence derives from a female donor in good health and CMV-seronegative. The source material was PBMCs. The CDR3 loop is CASSFKQGGNQPQHF. The CDR3 nucleotides are TGTGCCAGCAGCTTCAAACAGGGGGGGAATCAGCCCCAGCATTTT. The entire variable domain, with the rest obtained from reference TRBV5-8 and TRBJ1-5, is as follows: EAGVTQSPTHLIKTRGQQATLRCSPISGHTSVYWYQQALGLGLQFLLWYDEGEERNRGNFPPRFSGRQFPNYSSELNVNALELEDSALYLCASSFKQGGNQPQHFGDGTRLSIL.